The 23 T cell receptor beta chains below were found in one sample sequenced in a study of blood T cell repertoires in COVID-19. Here immunoSEQ multiplex PCR was the method, and the copy in TCRdb shows in-frame clones only, minus some. The profile shows about 160,000 clones, 78% of them singletons. The sequenced sample was peripheral blood. Receptors were obtained from a woman at least 80 years old with acute or convalescent COVID-19.

This chain uses TRBV9 with TRBJ2-7; 8 bases fit TRBD2. The CDR3 runs to 15 residues. Trimming removed 0 bases from V and 3 bases from J; junction bases left unmatched: 5. The germline CDR1 and CDR2 sequences are SGDLS and YYNGEE. Written as DNA, the CDR3 is TGTGCCAGCAGCGTAGGGGCCAGCGGGAGCTACGAGCAGTACTTC. It is translated as CASSVGASGSYEQYF.

The table lists this clone with a count of one. The chain uses TRBV19 and TRBJ2-7; D perhaps matches TRBD2 (7 bases). V lost 6 bases to trimming and J lost 1 base, with 16 bases between them. The CDR3 extends over 15 amino acids. CDR1 is LNHDA, CDR2 SQIVND, per germline (reference sequence). CDR3 nucleotides: TGTGCCAGTAGCGATGGGGGGGGGCCTTCCTACGAGCAGTACTTC. Its protein is CASSDGGGPSYEQYF.

V gene TRBV7-9 combines with J gene TRBJ1-5, with a possible D match to TRBD1 (5 bases). CDR3 size: 16 residues. Germline loops: CDR1 SEHNR, CDR2 FQNEAQ (reference sequence). The V end lost 5 bases, the J end lost 0 bases, and 14 bases lay between the germline ends. The CDR3 DNA follows: TGTGCCAGCAGCCCCTCGGGGGTAGGTAGCAATCAGCCCCAGCATTTT. Its translation is CASSPSGVGSNQPQHF.

The gene calls are TRBV6-6 and TRBJ2-7, with 9 bases fitting TRBD2. After removal of 3 bases from V and 2 bases from J, the junction contained 5 bases not matched to a gene. CDR3 size: 15 residues. Germline V gene sequence: CDR1 MNHNY, CDR2 SVGAGI (reference sequence). The CDR3 loop reads CASSYFGGGAYEQYF. CDR3 DNA: TGTGCCAGCAGTTATTTCGGCGGGGGGGCCTACGAGCAGTACTTC.

The chain employs TRBV10-3 and TRBJ2-3; the match to TRBD2 covers 8 bases. The CDR3 is 15 residues long. J was trimmed by 5 bases and V by 4 bases; bases with no gene match: 8. Germline CDR1 ENHRY, CDR2 SYGVKD. CDR3 coding DNA: TGTGCCATCAGTGCGGGAAGCGGGGGTGGAGATACGCAGTATTTT. Protein sequence: CAISAGSGGGDTQYF.

This sequence joins TRBV7-2 and TRBJ2-7; D remains ambiguous. Germline CDR1 and CDR2: SGHTA and FQGNSA. The CDR3 consists of 13 residues. V lost 3 bases and J lost 0, with 6 bases in between. The CDR3 loop reads CASSFYYSYEQYF. As DNA, the CDR3 is TGTGCCAGCAGCTTCTACTACTCCTACGAGCAGTACTTC.

The CDR3 nucleotides are TGTGCCAGCAGCGTAGGGGGACTCTCCTACAATGAGCAGTTCTTC. It yields the protein CASSVGGLSYNEQFF. The gene calls are TRBV9 and TRBJ2-1; a possible D gene is TRBD2 (6 bases). The V gene lost 0 bases and the J gene lost 0 bases, with 7 bases spanning the gap. This CDR3 has 15 residues. From germline, CDR1 is SGDLS and CDR2 YYNGEE. Filled out from reference TRBV9 and TRBJ2-1, the complete variable domain reads DSGVTQTPKHLITATGQRVTLRCSPRSGDLSVYWYQQSLDQGLQFLIQYYNGEERAKGNILERFSAQQFPDLHSELNLSSLELGDSALYFCASSVGGLSYNEQFFGPGTRLTVL.

A few counts support this clone. The rearrangement joins TRBV2 to TRBJ2-2; 7 bases map to TRBD2. CDR3 size: 14 residues. Germline V lookup: CDR1 SNHLY, CDR2 FYNNEI. The V and J ends lost 1 base and 6 bases, in that order; junction bases with no gene match: 2. Written as DNA, the CDR3 is TGTGCCAGCAGTGAAGACGGACTAGCCGGGGAGCTGTTTTTT. It encodes CASSEDGLAGELFF.

The rearrangement joins TRBV6-2 or TRBV6-3 to TRBJ2-5; 11 nucleotides align to TRBD1. With V trimmed by 5 bases and J by 5 bases, 10 bases remained unmatched. The germline gives CDR1 MNHEY, CDR2 SVGEGT. CDR3 length equals 16 residues. The CDR3, as DNA: TGTGCCAGCAGTATCTCCGGGACAGGGGGTTGGGAGACCCAGTACTTC. This encodes CASSISGTGGWETQYF.

The V call is TRBV2, the J call TRBJ2-7; maybe TRBD1 (6 bases). This CDR3 is 14 amino acids long. V lost 5 bases, J lost 3 bases, and 14 bases lay in between. CDR1 is SNHLY, CDR2 FYNNEI, per germline. The CDR3 region is CASSLGAFRYEQYF. The DNA of the CDR3 is TGTGCCAGCAGTTTGGGGGCTTTCCGCTACGAGCAGTACTTC.

This clone was counted many times. This chain joins TRBV7-2 and TRBJ1-6; D might be TRBD1 (5 bases). V was pared by 1 base and J by 6 bases, with 10 bases between. CDR1 and CDR2 from the germline V gene are SGHTA and FQGNSA. The CDR3 length is 15 residues. The CDR3 region is CASSLVGDGNSPLHF. CDR3 nucleotide sequence: TGTGCCAGCAGCTTAGTAGGGGATGGTAATTCACCCCTCCACTTT.

This rearrangement joins TRBV10-1 to TRBJ2-2, with D possibly TRBD1 on 6 matching bases. The CDR3 is 14 residues long. V was shortened by 2 bases and J by 3 bases, with 7 bases between the two germline ends. Germline CDR1 WNHNN, CDR2 SYGVQD (reference sequence). DNA of the CDR3: TGCGCCAGCAGTGAGACAGGGTACACCGGGGAGCTGTTTTTT. Translated, it gives CASSETGYTGELFF.

This clone has only a few counts. Here the CDR3 reads CASRKLGGDRVSTNEKLFF. DNA of the CDR3: TGTGCCAGCAGAAAACTGGGTGGGGACAGGGTGTCAACTAATGAAAAACTGTTTTTT. The V and J genes are TRBV7-9 and TRBJ1-4; 9 nucleotides match TRBD1. CDR1 and CDR2 from the germline V gene are SEHNR and FQNEAQ (reference sequence). CDR3 size: 19 residues. Losses at the gene ends were 6 bases for V and 0 bases for J; bases not matched to a gene: 14. Filled out from reference TRBV7-9 and TRBJ1-4, the complete variable domain reads DTGVSQNPRHKITKRGQNVTFRCDPISEHNRLYWYRQTLGQGPEFLTYFQNEAQLEKSRLLSDRFSAERPKGSFSTLEIQRTEQGDSAMYLCASRKLGGDRVSTNEKLFFGSGTQLSVL.

This rearrangement joins TRBV5-8 to TRBJ2-3; 8 nucleotides align to TRBD2. J lost 4 bases, V lost 9 bases, and 13 bases had no gene match. Germline V gene data show CDR1 as SGHTS and CDR2 as YDEGEE. The CDR3 covers 15 residues. The CDR3 DNA follows: TGTGCCACCACCCGCCGGGCGGGGGGAGCAGATACGCAGTATTTT. This translates into CATTRRAGGADTQYF.

The chain couples TRBV29-1 to TRBJ1-2, with TRBD1 matching over 7 bases. The germline V gene encodes CDR1 SQVTM and CDR2 ANQGSEA. After removal of 3 bases from V and 7 bases from J, the junction contained 8 bases not matched to a gene. CDR3 size: 13 residues. The DNA for the CDR3 is TGCAGCGTTGATCAAGGGGGCGCTTTTGGCTACACCTTC. It codes for CSVDQGGAFGYTF.

The chain carries TRBV19 and TRBJ2-4, with D maybe TRBD2 (5 bases). CDR1 LNHDA and CDR2 SQIVND come from the germline V gene (reference sequence). The CDR3 is made up of 14 amino acids. V was cut by 1 base and J by 6 bases, with 10 bases left in between. CDR3 protein: CASSIVPDLNIQYF. The CDR3 DNA is TGTGCCAGTAGTATAGTCCCGGACTTAAACATTCAGTACTTC.

CDR3 nucleotides: TGTGCCACCAGTGATGGGACAGGGGGCCACCGACCCCAGCATTTT. It is translated as CATSDGTGGHRPQHF. V usage is TRBV24-1 and J usage is TRBJ1-5; 12 bases align to TRBD1. The CDR3 contains 15 residues. The V segment lost 3 bases and the J segment 10 bases; nucleotides outside the gene matches: 6. The germline V gene encodes CDR1 KGHDR and CDR2 SFDVKD.

The J gene is TRBJ2-2, the V gene TRBV7-2, with 9 bases identical to TRBD1. Germline values: CDR1 SGHTA, CDR2 FQGNSA. This CDR3 contains 16 residues. The ends lost 4 bases at V and 3 bases at J; junction bases unmatched: 6. For the CDR3, the DNA is TGTGCCAGCAGCTCAACCGGGACAGGGTACACCGGGGAGCTGTTTTTT. It codes for CASSSTGTGYTGELFF.

The V gene is TRBV5-8, the J gene TRBJ2-1; 9 bases line up with TRBD1. The CDR3 sequence is 15 residues long. The trim removed 3 bases at V and 8 bases at J, leaving 9 bases unmatched. The V gene's germline CDR1 is SGHTS and CDR2 YDEGEE. CDR3 DNA sequence: TGTGCCAGCAGCTCTGGACAGGGGACAGGCGATGAGCAGTTCTTC. It is translated as CASSSGQGTGDEQFF.

V is TRBV4-1 and J is TRBJ2-1; TRBD2 agrees at 9 bases. V lost 0 bases to trimming and J lost 5 bases; unmatched junction nucleotides: 8. CDR1 and CDR2 from the germline V gene are MGHRA and YSYEKL. The CDR3 is made up of 17 amino acids. The chain's CDR3 is CASSQDPPSGINNEQFF. The CDR3, as DNA: TGCGCCAGCAGCCAAGATCCCCCTAGCGGGATAAACAATGAGCAGTTCTTC.

This chain joins TRBV18 and TRBJ1-1, with TRBD1 matching 7 bases. Germline loops: CDR1 KGHSH, CDR2 LQKENI. This CDR3 is 12 amino acids long. The junction had 3 bases not matched to a gene; V was cut back by 3 bases and J by 8 bases. The CDR3 DNA sequence: TGTGCCAGCTCACCCTCGACAGGGGAAGCTTTCTTT. It codes for CASSPSTGEAFF.

The chain is built from TRBV2 and TRBJ1-5; no reliable D call. Trimming stripped 7 bases from V and 1 base from J, with 14 bases between. The germline V gene encodes CDR1 SNHLY and CDR2 FYNNEI. The CDR3 has 15 amino acids. In DNA, the CDR3 is TGTGCCAGCAAGGCGGGAGGGTTCAGCAATCAGCCCCAGCATTTT. Its protein is CASKAGGFSNQPQHF.

The J gene is TRBJ2-7, the V gene TRBV30, with TRBD2 matching over 10 bases. The ends lost 1 base at V and 3 bases at J; junction bases unmatched: 15. Germline V gene data show CDR1 as GTSNPN and CDR2 as SVGIG (reference sequence). The CDR3 covers 18 residues. The CDR3 reads CAWSGGWRAAGGSYEQYF. For the CDR3, the DNA is TGTGCCTGGAGTGGGGGGTGGAGAGCAGCGGGAGGGAGCTACGAGCAGTACTTC.